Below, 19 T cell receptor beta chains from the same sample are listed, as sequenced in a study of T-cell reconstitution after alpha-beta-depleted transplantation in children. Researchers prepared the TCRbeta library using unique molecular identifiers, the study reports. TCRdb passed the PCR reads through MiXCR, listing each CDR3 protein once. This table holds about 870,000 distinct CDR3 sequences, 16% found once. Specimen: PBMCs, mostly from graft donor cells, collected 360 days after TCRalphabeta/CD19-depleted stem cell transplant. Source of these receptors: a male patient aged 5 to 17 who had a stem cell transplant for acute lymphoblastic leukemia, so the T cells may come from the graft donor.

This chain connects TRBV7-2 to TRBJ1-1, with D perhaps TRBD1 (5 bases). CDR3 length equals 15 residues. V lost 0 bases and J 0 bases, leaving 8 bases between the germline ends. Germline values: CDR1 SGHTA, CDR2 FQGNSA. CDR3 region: CASSLARGLNTEAFF. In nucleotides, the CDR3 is TGTGCCAGCAGCTTAGCGCGGGGCCTGAACACTGAAGCTTTCTTT. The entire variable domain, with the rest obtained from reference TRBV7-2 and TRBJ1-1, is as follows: GAGVSQSPSNKVTEKGKDVELRCDPISGHTALYWYRQSLGQGLEFLIYFQGNSAPDKSGLPSDRFSAERTGGSVSTLTIQRTQQEDSAVYLCASSLARGLNTEAFFGQGTRLTVV.

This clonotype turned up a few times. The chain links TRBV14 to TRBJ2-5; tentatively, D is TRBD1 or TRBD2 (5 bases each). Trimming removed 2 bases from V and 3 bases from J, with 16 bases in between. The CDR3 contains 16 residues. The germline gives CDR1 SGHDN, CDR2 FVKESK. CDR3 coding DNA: TGTGCCAGCAGCCAAAGAACCGGGGCCCCAAAAGAGACCCAGTACTTC. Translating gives CASSQRTGAPKETQYF.

CDR3 residues: CASRRDHYNEQFF. CDR3 nucleotide sequence: TGTGCCAGCCGAAGGGACCACTACAATGAGCAGTTCTTC. The gene calls are TRBV25-1 and TRBJ2-1, with D perhaps given as TRBD1 or TRBD2 (5 bases each). Trimming took 8 bases from V and 3 from J, leaving 11 bases between them. The CDR3 has 13 residues. Germline loops: CDR1 MGHDK, CDR2 SYGVNS.

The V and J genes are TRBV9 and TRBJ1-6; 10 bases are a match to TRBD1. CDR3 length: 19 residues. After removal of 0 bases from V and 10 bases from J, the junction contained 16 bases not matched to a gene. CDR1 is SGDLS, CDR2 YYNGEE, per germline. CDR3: CASSVAPLLPGQGFSPLHF. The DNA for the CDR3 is TGTGCCAGCAGCGTAGCCCCCCTCCTCCCGGGACAGGGGTTCTCACCCCTCCACTTT.

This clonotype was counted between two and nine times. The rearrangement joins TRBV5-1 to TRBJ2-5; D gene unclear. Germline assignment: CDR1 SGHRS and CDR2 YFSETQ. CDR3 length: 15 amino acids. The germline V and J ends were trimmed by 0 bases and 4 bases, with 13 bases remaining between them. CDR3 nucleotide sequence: TGCGCCAGCAGCTTGGCCGATGGGTCCCCAGAGACCCAGTACTTC. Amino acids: CASSLADGSPETQYF.

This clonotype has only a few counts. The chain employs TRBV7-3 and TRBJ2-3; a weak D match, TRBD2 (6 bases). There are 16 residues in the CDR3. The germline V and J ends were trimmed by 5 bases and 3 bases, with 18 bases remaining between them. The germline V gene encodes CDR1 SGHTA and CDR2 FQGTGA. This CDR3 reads CASSPNPRRATDTQYF. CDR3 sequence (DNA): TGTGCCAGCAGCCCAAATCCTCGGAGGGCAACAGATACGCAGTATTTT.

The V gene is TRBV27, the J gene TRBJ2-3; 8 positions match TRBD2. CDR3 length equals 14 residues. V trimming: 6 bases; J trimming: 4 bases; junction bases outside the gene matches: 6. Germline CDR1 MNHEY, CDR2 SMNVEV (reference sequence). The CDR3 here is CASRGLVSADTQYF. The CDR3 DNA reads TGTGCCAGCAGGGGACTAGTTTCCGCAGATACGCAGTATTTT.

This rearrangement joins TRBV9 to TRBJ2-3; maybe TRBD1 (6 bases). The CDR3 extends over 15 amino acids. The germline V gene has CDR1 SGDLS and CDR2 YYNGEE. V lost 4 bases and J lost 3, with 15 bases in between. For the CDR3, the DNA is TGTGCCAGCAGCCCTCTTACAGGGTGGACAGATACGCAGTATTTT. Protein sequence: CASSPLTGWTDTQYF.

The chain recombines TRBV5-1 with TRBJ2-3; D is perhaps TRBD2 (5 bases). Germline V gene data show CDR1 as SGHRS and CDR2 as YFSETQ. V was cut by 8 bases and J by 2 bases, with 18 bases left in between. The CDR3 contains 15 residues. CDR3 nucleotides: TGCGCCAGTCAGCAGAGAGCGGACCACACAGATACGCAGTATTTT. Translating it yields CASQQRADHTDTQYF.

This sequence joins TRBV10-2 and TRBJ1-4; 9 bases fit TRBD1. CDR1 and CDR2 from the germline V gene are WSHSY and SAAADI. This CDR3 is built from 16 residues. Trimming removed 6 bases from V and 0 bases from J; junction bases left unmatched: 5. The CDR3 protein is CASSGQGIATNEKLFF. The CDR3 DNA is TGCGCCAGCAGCGGACAGGGGATTGCAACTAATGAAAAACTGTTTTTT.

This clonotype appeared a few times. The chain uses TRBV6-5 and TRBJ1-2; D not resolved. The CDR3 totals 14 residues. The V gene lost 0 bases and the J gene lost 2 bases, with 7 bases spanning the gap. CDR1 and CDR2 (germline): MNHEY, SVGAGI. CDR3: CASSYSARNYGYTF. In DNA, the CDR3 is TGTGCCAGCAGTTACTCGGCCCGCAACTATGGCTACACCTTC.

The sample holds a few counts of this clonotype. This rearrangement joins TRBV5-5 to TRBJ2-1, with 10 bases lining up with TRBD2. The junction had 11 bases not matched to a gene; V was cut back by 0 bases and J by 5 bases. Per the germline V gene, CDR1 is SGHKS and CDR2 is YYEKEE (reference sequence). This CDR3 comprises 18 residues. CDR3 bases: TGTGCCAGCAGCTTGGTTTACTTGGGGCTAGCGGGAGACAATGAGCAGTTCTTC. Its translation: CASSLVYLGLAGDNEQFF.

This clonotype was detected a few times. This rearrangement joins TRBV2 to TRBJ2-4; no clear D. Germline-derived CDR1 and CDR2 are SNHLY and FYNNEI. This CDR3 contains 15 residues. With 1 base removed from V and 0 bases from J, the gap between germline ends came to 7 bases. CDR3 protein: CASSEVGRAKNIQYF. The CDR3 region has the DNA TGTGCCAGCAGTGAAGTAGGAAGAGCCAAAAACATTCAGTACTTC.

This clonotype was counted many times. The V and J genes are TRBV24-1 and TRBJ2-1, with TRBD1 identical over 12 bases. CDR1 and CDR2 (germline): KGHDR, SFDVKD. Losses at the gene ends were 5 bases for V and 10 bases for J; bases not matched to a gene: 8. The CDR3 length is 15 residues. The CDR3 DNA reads TGTGCCACCAGTGCTGACGGGACAGGGGGCAAGGAGCAGTTCTTC. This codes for CATSADGTGGKEQFF.

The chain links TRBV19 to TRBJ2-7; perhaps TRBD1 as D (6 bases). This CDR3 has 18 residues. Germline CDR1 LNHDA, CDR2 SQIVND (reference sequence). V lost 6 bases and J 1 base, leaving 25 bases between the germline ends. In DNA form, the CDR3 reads TGTGCCAGTAGCCGAGCCGGGGACACAGGATTACTATCCTACGAGCAGTACTTC. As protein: CASSRAGDTGLLSYEQYF.

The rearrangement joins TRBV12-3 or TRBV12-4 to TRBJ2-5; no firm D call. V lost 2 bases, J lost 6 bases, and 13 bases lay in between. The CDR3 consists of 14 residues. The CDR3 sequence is CASSLRNTGQTQYF. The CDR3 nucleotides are TGTGCCAGCAGTTTACGGAACACCGGACAGACCCAGTACTTC.

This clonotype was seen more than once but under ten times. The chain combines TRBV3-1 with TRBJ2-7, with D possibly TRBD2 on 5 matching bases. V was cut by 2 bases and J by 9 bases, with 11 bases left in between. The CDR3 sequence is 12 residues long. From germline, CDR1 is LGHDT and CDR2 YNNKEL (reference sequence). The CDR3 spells CASSQTRSMQYF. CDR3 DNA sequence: TGTGCCAGCAGCCAAACTAGATCCATGCAGTACTTC.

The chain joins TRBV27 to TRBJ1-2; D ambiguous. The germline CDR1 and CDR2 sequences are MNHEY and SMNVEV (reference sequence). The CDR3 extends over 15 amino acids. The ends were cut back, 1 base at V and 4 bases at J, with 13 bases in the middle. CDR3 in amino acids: CASSLYRGNSYGYTF. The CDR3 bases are TGTGCCAGCAGTTTATACCGCGGTAACTCCTATGGCTACACCTTC.

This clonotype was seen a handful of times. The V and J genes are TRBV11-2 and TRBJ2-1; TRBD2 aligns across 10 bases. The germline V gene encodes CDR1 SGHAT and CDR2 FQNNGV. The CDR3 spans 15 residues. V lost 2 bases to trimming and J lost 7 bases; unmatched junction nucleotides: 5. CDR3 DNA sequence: TGTGCCAGCAGCTTATCCTCTAGCGGGAGAAATGAGCAGTTCTTC. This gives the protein CASSLSSSGRNEQFF.